A single sample gave rise to the 29 T cell receptor beta chains below, sequenced in a study of blood T cell repertoires in COVID-19. TCRdb's table, derived via immunoSEQ multiplex PCR, lists solely in-frame clones and lacks some. The sample yields over 130,000 clones, approximately 86% seen once. The sample taken for sequencing was peripheral blood. The source of these receptors is a man between 65 and 85 years old with acute or convalescent COVID-19.

V and J are TRBV12-3 or TRBV12-4 and TRBJ1-2; the match to TRBD1 covers 8 bases. The CDR3 consists of 13 residues. The ends lost 6 bases at V and 5 bases at J; junction bases unmatched: 5. Here the CDR3 DNA reads TGTGCCAGCAGCCCTCGGACAGGGTATGGCTACACCTTC. Its protein is CASSPRTGYGYTF.

The chain recombines TRBV19 with TRBJ1-1, with a tentative D call TRBD1 (6 bases). Between the trimmed V and J ends, which lost 0 bases and 5 bases, there was a span of 13 bases. The CDR3 is made up of 15 amino acids. Germline assignment: CDR1 LNHDA and CDR2 SQIVND (reference sequence). DNA of the CDR3: TGTGCCAGTAGTATAGATCCCCAGGGGCGTACTGAAGCTTTCTTT. It translates to CASSIDPQGRTEAFF.

The rearrangement uses TRBV29-1 and TRBJ1-2; D call uncertain. The CDR3 spans 11 residues. Trimming removed 4 bases at V and 2 bases at J, with 5 bases between. Germline assignment: CDR1 SQVTM and CDR2 ANQGSEA. CDR3 DNA: TGCAGCGTTGGGGAGAACTATGGCTACACCTTC. Translated, it gives CSVGENYGYTF.

The CDR3 DNA sequence: TGTGCCAGTAGTATCTGGAGCGGGAGGAGGACAGATACGCAGTATTTT. This sequence encodes CASSIWSGRRTDTQYF. The rearrangement links TRBV19 to TRBJ2-3, with 9 bases fitting TRBD2. Trimming cost V 3 bases and J 3 bases; bases outside gene matches: 7. CDR1 LNHDA and CDR2 SQIVND come from the germline V gene (reference sequence). There are 16 residues in the CDR3. The full variable domain, completed using reference TRBV19 and TRBJ2-3, is DGGITQSPKYLFRKEGQNVTLSCEQNLNHDAMYWYRQDPGQGLRLIYYSQIVNDFQKGDIAEGYSVSREKKESFPLTVTSAQKNPTAFYLCASSIWSGRRTDTQYFGPGTRLTVL.

The chain joins TRBV5-5 to TRBJ1-1, with a weak D call TRBD1 (6 bases). Looked up from germline, CDR1 is SGHKS and CDR2 is YYEKEE (reference sequence). This CDR3 is 13 amino acids long. The ends were cut back, 3 bases at V and 3 bases at J, with 9 bases in the middle. For the CDR3, the DNA is TGTGCCAGCAGCTGGAAGGGGGACACTGAAGCTTTCTTT. Protein product: CASSWKGDTEAFF.

This chain connects TRBV9 to TRBJ2-1; 11 bases map to TRBD1. V gave up 3 bases and J gave up 6 bases; unmatched junction bases: 8. The germline V gene encodes CDR1 SGDLS and CDR2 YYNGEE. The CDR3 is 16 amino acids. CDR3 coding DNA: TGTGCCAGCAGCGCGACCGGGACAGGGGGAGGCAATGAGCAGTTCTTC. Translated: CASSATGTGGGNEQFF.

The rearrangement joins TRBV30 to TRBJ1-4; a possible D gene is TRBD1 (5 bases). Germline V lookup: CDR1 GTSNPN, CDR2 SVGIG (reference sequence). This CDR3 is built from 14 residues. The germline V and J ends were trimmed by 2 bases and 6 bases, with 13 bases remaining between them. The CDR3: CAWSIGGIDEKLFF. The CDR3 DNA follows: TGTGCCTGGAGTATTGGGGGGATCGATGAAAAACTGTTTTTT.

This rearrangement joins TRBV24-1 to TRBJ2-2; 11 nucleotides match TRBD2. J lost 1 base, V lost 3 bases, and 0 bases had no gene match. CDR3 length: 16 residues. CDR1 and CDR2 from the germline V gene are KGHDR and SFDVKD. The CDR3 DNA sequence: TGTGCCACCAGTGATGGACTAGCGGGGAACACCGGGGAGCTGTTTTTT. Protein sequence: CATSDGLAGNTGELFF.

The chain couples TRBV19 to TRBJ1-5; TRBD1 matches 7 bases. With V trimmed by 5 bases and J by 4 bases, 8 bases remained unmatched. Germline V gene lookup returns CDR1 LNHDA and CDR2 SQIVND (reference sequence). The length of the CDR3 is 15 residues. In nucleotides, the CDR3 is TGTGCCAGTAGTTTTCAGACAGGGAATAATCAGCCCCAGCATTTT. Translated, it gives CASSFQTGNNQPQHF.

The count of this clone is one. The CDR3, as DNA: TGTGCCAGCAGTGAGGGCAGGTTGTCTTATGGCTACACCTTC. Its translation is CASSEGRLSYGYTF. The chain has TRBV6-1 and TRBJ1-2, with unresolved D. The CDR3 covers 14 residues. From germline, CDR1 is MNHNS and CDR2 SASEGT. V gave up 3 bases and J gave up 5 bases, with 13 bases separating them.

The V and J genes are TRBV5-4 and TRBJ2-3, with 9 bases that match TRBD2. This CDR3 comprises 16 residues. Losses at the gene ends were 0 bases for V and 3 bases for J; bases not matched to a gene: 5. Germline-derived CDR1 and CDR2 are SGHNT and YYREEE (reference sequence). The CDR3: CASSLGGRAGTDTQYF. The CDR3 DNA sequence: TGTGCCAGCAGCTTGGGCGGGAGGGCCGGGACAGATACGCAGTATTTT.

This sequence joins TRBV13 and TRBJ2-2; 12 bases line up with TRBD2. Germline V gives CDR1 PRHDT, CDR2 FYEKMQ (reference sequence). V was clipped by 5 bases and J by 6 bases; unmatched bases: 7. CDR3 size: 16 residues. The CDR3 is CASSPRLAGEAGELFF. For the CDR3, the DNA is TGTGCCAGCAGCCCGCGACTAGCGGGAGAGGCCGGGGAGCTGTTTTTT.

In this sample, this clone turned up a few times. This chain connects TRBV7-9 to TRBJ2-7; 7 nucleotides align to TRBD1. With V trimmed by 5 bases and J by 7 bases, 8 bases remained unmatched. The CDR3 is made up of 13 amino acids. Germline V gene lookup returns CDR1 SEHNR and CDR2 FQNEAQ (reference sequence). The CDR3 here is CASSLQGVWEQYF. DNA for the CDR3: TGTGCCAGCAGCCTCCAGGGGGTGTGGGAGCAGTACTTC.

This chain uses TRBV4-1 with TRBJ2-1; TRBD1 aligns across 7 bases. The CDR3 extends over 15 amino acids. The ends lost 4 bases at V and 2 bases at J; junction bases unmatched: 5. CDR1 and CDR2 from the germline V gene are MGHRA and YSYEKL. CDR3 sequence (DNA): TGCGCCAGCAGCCCCCGGGACAGCGCCTACAATGAGCAGTTCTTC. Translating it yields CASSPRDSAYNEQFF.

This clone showed up just once. This chain links TRBV27 with TRBJ2-3; 15 bases agree with TRBD2. Germline V gene sequence: CDR1 MNHEY, CDR2 SMNVEV (reference sequence). CDR3 length: 14 amino acids. V trimming: 6 bases; J trimming: 6 bases; junction bases outside the gene matches: 1. The CDR3 spells CASRGLAGGDTQYF. In nucleotides, the CDR3 is TGTGCCAGCAGGGGACTAGCGGGAGGTGATACGCAGTATTTT.

The chain uses TRBV4-2 and TRBJ2-7; maybe TRBD1 (6 bases). Per germline, CDR1 LGHNA and CDR2 YNFKEQ. Deletions cut 3 bases from V and 6 bases from J, with 15 bases between. The CDR3 loop spans 14 amino acids. The CDR3 is CASSHPTGHREQYF. The CDR3 DNA sequence: TGTGCCAGCAGCCACCCGACAGGTCATCGCGAGCAGTACTTC.

The chain couples TRBV6-6 to TRBJ1-5; perhaps TRBD1 as D (5 bases). From germline, CDR1 is MNHNY and CDR2 SVGAGI (reference sequence). V was cut by 6 bases and J by 7 bases, with 13 bases left in between. CDR3 length: 13 amino acids. The CDR3 sequence is CASSQGGRQPQHF. The CDR3 nucleotides read TGTGCCAGCAGCCAGGGCGGGAGGCAGCCCCAGCATTTT.

This chain connects TRBV2 to TRBJ2-3; maybe TRBD1 (6 bases). In germline, CDR1 is SNHLY, CDR2 FYNNEI. Trimming pared 11 bases from V and 0 bases from J, leaving 15 bases between. CDR3 length equals 14 residues. The DNA for the CDR3 is TGTGCCGGACGGGGACAACCTAGCACAGATACGCAGTATTTT. Amino acids: CAGRGQPSTDTQYF.

The chain links TRBV15 to TRBJ2-1; 8 bases match TRBD1. Germline loops: CDR1 LNHNV, CDR2 YYDKDF (reference sequence). V trimming: 3 bases; J trimming: 10 bases; junction bases outside the gene matches: 5. This CDR3 region has 13 residues. The CDR3 protein is CATSSGQGFEQFF. The CDR3 DNA reads TGTGCCACCAGCAGCGGACAGGGTTTCGAGCAGTTCTTC. Together with reference TRBV15 and TRBJ2-1, the CDR3 gives the full variable domain: DAMVIQNPRYQVTQFGKPVTLSCSQTLNHNVMYWYQQKSSQAPKLLFHYYDKDFNNEADTPDNFQSRRPNTSFCFLDIRSPGLGDTAMYLCATSSGQGFEQFFGPGTRLTVL.

This clone was observed a few times. The rearrangement links TRBV5-4 to TRBJ2-5, with 7 bases fitting TRBD1. CDR3 size: 15 residues. CDR1 is SGHNT, CDR2 YYREEE, per germline (reference sequence). Trimming took 1 base from V and 5 from J; bases not matched to a gene: 8. This CDR3 is CASSLPTGSGETQYF. In DNA, the CDR3 is TGTGCCAGCAGCTTGCCGACAGGGTCAGGGGAGACCCAGTACTTC.

The chain joins TRBV5-4 to TRBJ1-1; D remains ambiguous. Germline V gene sequence: CDR1 SGHNT, CDR2 YYREEE (reference sequence). Trimming pared 1 base from V and 0 bases from J, leaving 7 bases between. The CDR3 totals 14 residues. The CDR3 DNA reads as TGTGCCAGCAGCTTGTTACAGATGAACACTGAAGCTTTCTTT. The encoded protein is CASSLLQMNTEAFF.

The chain has TRBV5-4 and TRBJ2-7, with 11 nucleotides matching TRBD1. The V and J ends lost 0 bases and 4 bases, in that order; junction bases with no gene match: 3. The CDR3 has 15 amino acids. Germline assignment: CDR1 SGHNT and CDR2 YYREEE (reference sequence). CDR3 amino acids: CASSLEGTGGYEQYF. The CDR3 DNA is TGTGCCAGCAGCTTGGAAGGGACAGGGGGTTACGAGCAGTACTTC.

There are a few counts of this clone. The rearrangement joins TRBV28 to TRBJ1-5; 10 bases line up with TRBD1. Trimming at V came to 6 bases and at J to 7 bases, leaving 12 bases not matched to a gene. CDR3 length: 16 residues. Germline V gives CDR1 MDHEN, CDR2 SYDVKM. CDR3 loop: CASSRPDRGLGQPQHF. As DNA, the CDR3 is TGTGCCAGCAGCCGCCCGGACAGGGGGTTAGGCCAGCCCCAGCATTTT.

This sequence joins TRBV19 and TRBJ1-4, with 9 bases lining up with TRBD1. Germline-derived CDR1 and CDR2 are LNHDA and SQIVND (reference sequence). This CDR3 has 14 residues. Trimming took 4 bases from V and 6 from J; bases not matched to a gene: 3. CDR3 amino acids: CASSTRDRDEKLFF. DNA of the CDR3: TGTGCCAGTAGTACCAGGGACAGGGATGAAAAACTGTTTTTT.

The V call is TRBV5-5, the J call TRBJ1-4; 7 bases are a match to TRBD1. This CDR3 region has 16 residues. Germline lookup yields CDR1 SGHKS and CDR2 YYEKEE (reference sequence). The V and J ends lost 4 bases and 3 bases, in that order; junction bases with no gene match: 9. The CDR3 DNA reads TGTGCCAGCAGCGCGGAGGGGGCGACGGCTAATGAAAAACTGTTTTTT. This sequence encodes CASSAEGATANEKLFF.

The V and J genes are TRBV15 and TRBJ2-7; D possibly corresponds to TRBD1 (6 bases). The germline V and J ends were trimmed by 1 base and 4 bases, with 8 bases remaining between them. Germline V gene data show CDR1 as LNHNV and CDR2 as YYDKDF (reference sequence). This CDR3 comprises 13 residues. The CDR3 sequence: CATSRAQGYEQYF. The CDR3 bases are TGTGCCACCAGCAGAGCACAGGGTTACGAGCAGTACTTC.

The rearrangement links TRBV4-3 to TRBJ2-1, with D perhaps matching TRBD2 (5 bases). The germline V and J ends were trimmed by 0 bases and 6 bases, with 18 bases remaining between them. This CDR3 contains 17 residues. Germline-derived CDR1 and CDR2 are LGHNA and YSLEER. The CDR3 loop reads CASSQDLDPSQSNEQFF. The CDR3, as DNA: TGCGCCAGCAGCCAAGATCTAGACCCTAGCCAATCCAATGAGCAGTTCTTC.

The chain couples TRBV7-8 to TRBJ1-2, with a possible D match to TRBD1 (6 bases). CDR1 is SGHVS, CDR2 FQNEAQ, per germline. The CDR3 has 13 residues. The V and J ends lost 3 bases and 7 bases respectively, with 12 bases between them. This chain's CDR3 is CASSLDRGGGYTF. CDR3 sequence (DNA): TGTGCCAGCAGCTTGGACAGAGGTGGTGGCTACACCTTC.

This chain joins TRBV28 and TRBJ2-7; TRBD1 matches at 8 bases. Germline CDR1 and CDR2: MDHEN and SYDVKM. J lost 4 bases, V lost 5 bases, and 7 bases had no gene match. This CDR3 has 14 residues. The DNA for the CDR3 is TGTGCCAGCAGTCCGCAGGGGGCCTTATACGAGCAGTACTTC. It translates to CASSPQGALYEQYF.